The rows below give T cell receptor beta chains drawn from one sample of a study of T-cell memory formation after mild COVID-19. TCRdb reanalysed the 5' RACE reads using MiXCR and keeps one entry per CDR3 protein. The data contain roughly 610,000 distinct CDR3 sequences, 17% of them seen just once; the ten biggest clones take up less than 10%. The source material was PBMCs or a T cell subset sorted from them (not recorded which). These receptors came from an adult woman who had mild COVID-19 (a few samples of this study predate the infection). Cell type and time point are not known. Both conserved end residues are part of each CDR3. Fields, in order: V gene, D gene, clone size, J gene, CDR3 DNA, CDR3 protein. The D gene is left open where the match is weak. Size is omitted from some rows. Given values are once, few, many or a class for expanded clones.

v_call: TRBV12-3/TRBV12-4; d_call: TRBD2; clone_size: many; j_call: TRBJ2-1; cdr3_nt: TGTGCCAGCAGCCGACTAGCGGGAGGAAGAAATGAGCAGTTCTTC; cdr3_aa: CASSRLAGGRNEQFF
v_call: TRBV27; d_call: .; clone_size: .; j_call: TRBJ2-1; cdr3_nt: TGTGCCAGCAGCCCTCGACTAGGCTCTAATGAGCAGTTCTTC; cdr3_aa: CASSPRLGSNEQFF
v_call: TRBV25-1; d_call: TRBD2; clone_size: few; j_call: TRBJ2-4; cdr3_nt: TGTGCCAGCAGTGAGACAGTAGCGGCGCGGGAGGGATCCATTCAGTACTTC; cdr3_aa: CASSETVAAREGSIQYF
v_call: TRBV15; d_call: .; clone_size: few; j_call: TRBJ2-7; cdr3_nt: TGTGCCACCAGCAGAGATTTTACCAGGGAGTACTTC; cdr3_aa: CATSRDFTREYF
v_call: TRBV5-1; d_call: TRBD1; clone_size: few; j_call: TRBJ2-7; cdr3_nt: TGCGCCAGCAGCTTGGGACAGGGGGAACACGAGCAGTACTTC; cdr3_aa: CASSLGQGEHEQYF
v_call: TRBV18; d_call: .; clone_size: .; j_call: TRBJ1-6; cdr3_nt: TGTGCCAGCTCAAGAGTTGAGGGATCCTATAATTCACCCCTCCACTTT; cdr3_aa: CASSRVEGSYNSPLHF
v_call: TRBV27; d_call: TRBD1; clone_size: few; j_call: TRBJ1-1; cdr3_nt: TGTGCCAGCAGTGCCTTACAGGGGGCTGGCGAAGCTTTCTTT; cdr3_aa: CASSALQGAGEAFF
v_call: TRBV24-1; d_call: TRBD2; clone_size: .; j_call: TRBJ2-1; cdr3_nt: TGTGCCACCAGTGACCCCTGGACTAGCGCGTACAATGAGCAGTTCTTC; cdr3_aa: CATSDPWTSAYNEQFF
v_call: TRBV18; d_call: .; clone_size: few; j_call: TRBJ2-5; cdr3_nt: TGTGCCAGCTCTCGGGACGTACAAGAGACCCAGTACTTC; cdr3_aa: CASSRDVQETQYF
v_call: TRBV27; d_call: TRBD1; clone_size: once; j_call: TRBJ2-4; cdr3_nt: TGTGCCAGCAGTCCGCGACAGGGGTGGGGGAACATTCAGTACTTC; cdr3_aa: CASSPRQGWGNIQYF
v_call: TRBV7-2; d_call: .; clone_size: .; j_call: TRBJ2-5; cdr3_nt: TGTGCCAGCAGCTTAGCAGGTCTAGTAGATGGTGAGACCCAGTACTTC; cdr3_aa: CASSLAGLVDGETQYF
v_call: TRBV5-6; d_call: TRBD1; clone_size: .; j_call: TRBJ2-1; cdr3_nt: TGTGCCAGCAGCGGTGGGACAGGGAGCCTTGAGCAGTTCTTC; cdr3_aa: CASSGGTGSLEQFF
v_call: TRBV29-1; d_call: TRBD1; clone_size: .; j_call: TRBJ2-7; cdr3_nt: TGCAGCGTTCCGGGGACAGGGGGCTTCTACGAGCAGTACTTC; cdr3_aa: CSVPGTGGFYEQYF
v_call: TRBV5-1; d_call: .; clone_size: .; j_call: TRBJ2-7; cdr3_nt: TGCGCCAGCAGCTTGGCCAACTACGAGCAGTACTTC; cdr3_aa: CASSLANYEQYF
v_call: TRBV12-3/TRBV12-4; d_call: .; clone_size: .; j_call: TRBJ1-5; cdr3_nt: TGTGCCAGCAGTTCTTTGGACGAAGTGGCCCAGCATTTT; cdr3_aa: CASSSLDEVAQHF
v_call: TRBV30; d_call: .; clone_size: many; j_call: TRBJ1-4; cdr3_nt: TGTGCCTGGAGTGCCCTTGGACAGAATGAAAAACTGTTTTTT; cdr3_aa: CAWSALGQNEKLFF
v_call: TRBV6-5; d_call: .; clone_size: few; j_call: TRBJ2-6; cdr3_nt: TGTGCCAGCAGTAAGACAGGCGGAACTGGGGCCAACGTCCTGACTTTC; cdr3_aa: CASSKTGGTGANVLTF
v_call: TRBV5-1; d_call: TRBD1; clone_size: few; j_call: TRBJ2-1; cdr3_nt: TGCGCCAGCAGCTTAACGACAGGGGGCGATGAGCAGTTCTTC; cdr3_aa: CASSLTTGGDEQFF
v_call: TRBV28; d_call: .; clone_size: few; j_call: TRBJ2-2; cdr3_nt: TGTGCCAGCAGTTGGACCCTCACCGGGGAGCTGTTTTTT; cdr3_aa: CASSWTLTGELFF
v_call: TRBV25-1; d_call: .; clone_size: few; j_call: TRBJ2-3; cdr3_nt: TGTGCCAGCAGTGACAGACTAGAGGTCACAGATACGCAGTATTTT; cdr3_aa: CASSDRLEVTDTQYF
v_call: TRBV7-8; d_call: .; clone_size: few; j_call: TRBJ2-3; cdr3_nt: TGTGCCAGCAGCTTACCAAGCGGAGGCGAAATCACAGATACGCAGTATTTT; cdr3_aa: CASSLPSGGEITDTQYF
v_call: TRBV9; d_call: TRBD1; clone_size: .; j_call: TRBJ2-7; cdr3_nt: TGTGCCAGCAGCCGGGAACCCGGGACAGGGGCCTACGAGCAGTACTTC; cdr3_aa: CASSREPGTGAYEQYF
v_call: TRBV7-6; d_call: .; clone_size: few; j_call: TRBJ1-6; cdr3_nt: TGTGCCAGCAGCACCTCTGGGCCCAATTCACCCCTCCACTTT; cdr3_aa: CASSTSGPNSPLHF
v_call: TRBV2; d_call: .; clone_size: few; j_call: TRBJ2-7; cdr3_nt: TGTGCCAGCAGTGATGGCAGGGCCTACGAGCAGTACTTC; cdr3_aa: CASSDGRAYEQYF
v_call: TRBV12-5; d_call: .; clone_size: once; j_call: TRBJ2-2; cdr3_nt: TGTGCTAGTGGTTTGGTTCACGGGACCCACCCCGGGGAGCTGTTTTTT; cdr3_aa: CASGLVHGTHPGELFF
v_call: TRBV14; d_call: .; clone_size: few; j_call: TRBJ2-1; cdr3_nt: TGTGCCAGCAGCCAGGGGTCGGGGTCCTACAATGAGCAGTTCTTC; cdr3_aa: CASSQGSGSYNEQFF
v_call: TRBV2; d_call: TRBD1; clone_size: few; j_call: TRBJ2-2; cdr3_nt: TGTGCCAGCAGTAGGGCCAGGGGGCTTGCGAACACCGGGGAGCTGTTTTTT; cdr3_aa: CASSRARGLANTGELFF
v_call: TRBV5-1; d_call: TRBD1; clone_size: .; j_call: TRBJ2-7; cdr3_nt: TGCGCCAGCAGCTCTACCGGGACAGGGGCCGGCGAGCAGTACTTC; cdr3_aa: CASSSTGTGAGEQYF
v_call: TRBV7-8; d_call: TRBD1; clone_size: few; j_call: TRBJ1-2; cdr3_nt: TGTGCCAGCAGCTTAGTTATGCAGGGGGCCAAGGATGGCTACACCTTC; cdr3_aa: CASSLVMQGAKDGYTF